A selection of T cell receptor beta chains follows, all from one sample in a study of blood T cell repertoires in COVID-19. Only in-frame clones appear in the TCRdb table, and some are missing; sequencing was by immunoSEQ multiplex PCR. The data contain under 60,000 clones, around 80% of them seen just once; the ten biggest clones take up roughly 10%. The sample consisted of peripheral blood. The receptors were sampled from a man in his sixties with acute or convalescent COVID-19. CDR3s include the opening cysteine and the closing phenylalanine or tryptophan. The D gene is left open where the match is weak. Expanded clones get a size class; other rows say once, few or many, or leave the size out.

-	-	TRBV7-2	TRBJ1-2	TGTGCCAGCAGCTTTGGGGCGGTGGGAGGCTACACCTTC	CASSFGAVGGYTF
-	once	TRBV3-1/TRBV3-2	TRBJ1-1	TGTGCCAGCAGCCTAGTACGTATGAACACTGAAGCTTTCTTT	CASSLVRMNTEAFF
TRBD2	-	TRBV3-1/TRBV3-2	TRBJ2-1	TGTGCCAGCAGCCGCGGGACTAGCGGTGATGAGCAGTTCTTC	CASSRGTSGDEQFF
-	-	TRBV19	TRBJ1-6	TGTGCCAGTAGTATAATGGAGTCTTCACCCCTCCACTTT	CASSIMESSPLHF
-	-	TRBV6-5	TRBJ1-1	TGTGCCAGCAGTTTATCAAACAGGGCAGGCACTGAAGCTTTCTTT	CASSLSNRAGTEAFF
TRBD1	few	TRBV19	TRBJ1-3	TGTGCCAGTAGTCGACAGACAGGGAGTGGAAACACCATATATTTT	CASSRQTGSGNTIYF
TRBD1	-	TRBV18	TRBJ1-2	TGTGCCAGCTCACCCGGGACAGGAGACTATGGCTACACCTTC	CASSPGTGDYGYTF
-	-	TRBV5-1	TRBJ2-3	TGCGCCAGCAGCTTGGGCGGCAGGGGCCCTCGCACAGATACGCAGTATTTT	CASSLGGRGPRTDTQYF
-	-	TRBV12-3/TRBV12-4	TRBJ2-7	TGTGCCAGCAGCCCTTCCTACGAGCAGTACTTC	CASSPSYEQYF
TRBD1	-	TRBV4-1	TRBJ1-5	TGCGCCAGCAGCCAAGAGAACAGGGGCGGTCAGCCCCAGCATTTT	CASSQENRGGQPQHF
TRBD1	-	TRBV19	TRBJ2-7	TGTGCCAGTAGTTTCCGACAGGGGGATGTGCAGTACTTC	CASSFRQGDVQYF
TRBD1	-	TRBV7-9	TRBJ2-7	TGTGCCAGCAGCTTGACCGGGACAGACGAGCAGTACTTC	CASSLTGTDEQYF
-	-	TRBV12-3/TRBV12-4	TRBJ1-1	TGTGCCAGCACCGGGGGGGCTGAAGCTTTCTTT	CASTGGAEAFF
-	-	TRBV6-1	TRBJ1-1	TGTGCCAGCAGTGAACATACAGATGCAGAAGCTTTCTTT	CASSEHTDAEAFF
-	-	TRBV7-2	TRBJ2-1	TGTGCCAGCAGCTTAAGAGGGGGGGCCTTGGGCAATGAGCAGTTCTTC	CASSLRGGALGNEQFF
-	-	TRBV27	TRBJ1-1	TGTGCCAGCAGTTTTGGAGTCTACACTGAAGCTTTCTTT	CASSFGVYTEAFF
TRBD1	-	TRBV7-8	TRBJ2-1	TGTGCCAGCAGGGAAGCCGGGACAGGGGCCTACAATGAGCAGTTCTTC	CASREAGTGAYNEQFF
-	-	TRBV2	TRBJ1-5	TGTGCCAGCAGTGGGGGGGGCCAGCCCCAGCATTTT	CASSGGGQPQHF
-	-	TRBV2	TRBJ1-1	TGTGCCAGCAGATTGGCCCCCACTGAAGCTTTCTTT	CASRLAPTEAFF
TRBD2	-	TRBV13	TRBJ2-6	TGTGCCAGCAAAAGCGGGGGGGCCTCTGGGGCCAACGTCCTGACTTTC	CASKSGGASGANVLTF
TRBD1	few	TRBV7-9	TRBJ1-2	TGTGCCAGCAGCTCGGGACAGGGGCAAGGCTACACCTTC	CASSSGQGQGYTF
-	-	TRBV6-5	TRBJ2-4	TGTGCCAGCACGAATTCCGGAGGTAAAAACATTCAGTACTTC	CASTNSGGKNIQYF
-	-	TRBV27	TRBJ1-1	TGTGCCAGCAGTGTCCGGGGTCCTAACACTGAAGCTTTCTTT	CASSVRGPNTEAFF
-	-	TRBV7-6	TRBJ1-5	TGTGCCAGCAGCTTAGGTGCAGGTCCCAATCAGCCCCAGCATTTT	CASSLGAGPNQPQHF
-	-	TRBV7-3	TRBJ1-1	TGTGCCAGCAGCCCGCGGGGAGGGACTGAAGCTTTCTTT	CASSPRGGTEAFF
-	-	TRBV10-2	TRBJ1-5	TGCGCCAGCCGGGGGTCAAGTTATAGCAATCAGCCCCAGCATTTT	CASRGSSYSNQPQHF
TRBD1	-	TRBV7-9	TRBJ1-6	TGTGCCAGCAGGAAAGACAGGGGAAGGTCACCCCTCCACTTT	CASRKDRGRSPLHF
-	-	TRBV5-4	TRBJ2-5	TGTGCCAGCAGCTTGGTGGGCACCGTCCAAGAGACCCAGTACTTC	CASSLVGTVQETQYF
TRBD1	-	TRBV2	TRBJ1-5	TGTGCCAGCAGTGAAGGGGTCAGGGGGCGGCCCTCTTGGGGCAATCAGCCCCAGCATTTT	CASSEGVRGRPSWGNQPQHF
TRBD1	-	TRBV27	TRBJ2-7	TGTGCCAGCAGCACAGGGACAGGGGCCTACGAGCAGTACTTC	CASSTGTGAYEQYF
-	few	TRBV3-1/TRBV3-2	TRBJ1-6	TGTGCCAGCAGCCAATTAAGGCGGGGGAATTCACCCCTCCACTTT	CASSQLRRGNSPLHF
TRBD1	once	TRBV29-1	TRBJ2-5	TGCAGCGTTGAAGACGGGACAGAAGGGGAGACCCAGTACTTC	CSVEDGTEGETQYF
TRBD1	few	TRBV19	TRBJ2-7	TGTGCCAGTAGTACGGGGACAGTGGGCGAGCAGTACTTC	CASSTGTVGEQYF
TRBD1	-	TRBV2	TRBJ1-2	TGTGCCACCGCAAAGGCGACAGGGGTGCATGGCTACACCTTC	CATAKATGVHGYTF
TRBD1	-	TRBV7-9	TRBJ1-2	TGTGCCAGCAGCCCAACCGGGACAGGGTTAAATGGCTACACCTTC	CASSPTGTGLNGYTF
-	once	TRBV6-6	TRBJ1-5	TGTGCCAGCAGTTATCTACAGCCACAGCCCCAGCATTTT	CASSYLQPQPQHF
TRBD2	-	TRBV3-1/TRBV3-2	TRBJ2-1	TGTGCCAGCAGCCAAGTTACGCGGGGGGCAAATGAGCAGTTCTTC	CASSQVTRGANEQFF
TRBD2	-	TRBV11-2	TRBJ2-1	TGTGCCAGCAGCCCGAGACTAGCGGGGGCCCTCCGCTCCTACAATGAGCAGTTCTTC	CASSPRLAGALRSYNEQFF
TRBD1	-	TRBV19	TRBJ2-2	TGTGCCACTAAGAAACAACAGGGGGCGTCGTTCGGCGGGGAGCTGTTTTTT	CATKKQQGASFGGELFF
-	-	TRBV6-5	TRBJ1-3	TGTGCCAGCAGCCCCCTCGACAGTTCTGGAAACACCATATATTTT	CASSPLDSSGNTIYF
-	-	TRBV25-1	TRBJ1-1	TGTGCCAGCAGTGAATTTAGCAGGGCGGGAACTGAAGCTTTCTTT	CASSEFSRAGTEAFF
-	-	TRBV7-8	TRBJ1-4	TGTGCCAGCAGCTTAGGTAGGGGTGGTGGAGAAAAACTGTTTTTT	CASSLGRGGGEKLFF
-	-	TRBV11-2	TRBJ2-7	TGTGCCAGCAGCCAGGGGCCTCCCAGGACCCTCACCTACGAGCAGTACTTC	CASSQGPPRTLTYEQYF
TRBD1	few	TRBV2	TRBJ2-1	TGTGCCAGCTTCGGACAGGGGGCCGGGAGCAATGAGCAGTTCTTC	CASFGQGAGSNEQFF
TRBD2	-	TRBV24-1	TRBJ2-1	TGTGCCACCAGTACCGTGGGACTAGCGGGGGCGTCCCACAATGAGCAGTTCTTC	CATSTVGLAGASHNEQFF
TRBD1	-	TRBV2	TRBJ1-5	TGTGCCAGCAAGGGGGACAGGGTACGCAATCAGCCCCAGCATTTT	CASKGDRVRNQPQHF